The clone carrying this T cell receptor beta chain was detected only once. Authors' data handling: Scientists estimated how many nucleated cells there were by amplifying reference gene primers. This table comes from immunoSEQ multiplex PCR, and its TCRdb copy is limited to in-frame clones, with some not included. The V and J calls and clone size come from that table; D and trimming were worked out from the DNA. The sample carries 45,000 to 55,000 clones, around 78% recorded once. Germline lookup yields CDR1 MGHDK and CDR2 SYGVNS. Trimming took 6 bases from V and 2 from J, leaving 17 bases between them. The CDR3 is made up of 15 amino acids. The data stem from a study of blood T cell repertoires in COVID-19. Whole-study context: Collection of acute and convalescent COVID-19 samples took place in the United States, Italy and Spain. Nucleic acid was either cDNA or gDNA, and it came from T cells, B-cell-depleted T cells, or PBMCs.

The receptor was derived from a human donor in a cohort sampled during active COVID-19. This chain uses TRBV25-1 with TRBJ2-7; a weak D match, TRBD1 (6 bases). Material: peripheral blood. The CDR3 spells CASSTPGAPTYEQYF. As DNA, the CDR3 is TGTGCCAGCAGCACCCCAGGGGCACCGACCTACGAGCAGTACTTC.